In its sample, the clone carrying this T cell receptor (beta chain) was seen once. The data originate from a study of blood T cell repertoires in COVID-19. The wider study: Nucleic acid was either cDNA or gDNA, and it came from T cells, B-cell-depleted T cells, or PBMCs.

Trimming took 10 bases from V and 5 from J; bases not matched to a gene: 11. The germline gives CDR1 SGHRS, CDR2 YFSETQ. This CDR3 contains 13 residues. The data were produced by immunoSEQ multiplex PCR, yet TCRdb's version contains in-frame clones alone and is incomplete. The sample holds 130,000 or so clones, 86% seen once. The sequence was obtained from a man aged 35 to 55 with acute or convalescent COVID-19. The chain combines TRBV5-1 with TRBJ1-1; 7 positions agree with TRBD1. Sequenced input: peripheral blood. CDR3 coding DNA: TGCGCCGCACGAGACAGGGCGGGGACTGAAGCTTTCTTT. This translates into CAARDRAGTEAFF.